The next 26 T cell receptor beta chains were all read from a single sample in a study of control samples from healthy donors and cancer patients. Libraries were prepared by immunoSEQ multiplex PCR; TCRdb keeps only in-frame clonotypes and omits some of them. The data show over 150,000 clones, with around 94% seen just once and 1.3% to 1.5% held by the top ten. The sequencing input was blood. The origin of the receptors is a young woman in good health.

The chain is built from TRBV10-2 and TRBJ1-2, with D possibly TRBD1 on 5 matching bases. V was cut by 4 bases and J by 6 bases, with 18 bases left in between. The CDR3 covers 15 residues. Germline CDR1 and CDR2: WSHSY and SAAADI. This CDR3 reads CASSGGPGGSNGYTF. The CDR3 coding sequence is TGCGCCAGCAGTGGGGGTCCTGGGGGGAGCAATGGCTACACCTTC.

The chain combines TRBV20-1 with TRBJ2-1; D not resolved. V lost 5 bases and J lost 8, with 7 bases in between. The germline gives CDR1 DFQATT, CDR2 SNEGSKA (reference sequence). This CDR3 is built from 10 residues. CDR3 loop: CSAETHEQFF. The CDR3 DNA follows: TGCAGTGCTGAAACCCATGAGCAGTTCTTC.

V is TRBV28 and J is TRBJ1-5; D is unclear. Germline CDR1 MDHEN, CDR2 SYDVKM. The CDR3 runs to 13 residues. Trimming removed 7 bases from V and 2 bases from J, with 9 bases in between. The CDR3 bases are TGTGCCAGCAAGGTGCACCGCAATCAGCCCCAGCATTTT. Its translation is CASKVHRNQPQHF.

This chain connects TRBV5-6 to TRBJ1-2; 7 bases are shared with TRBD1. Germline CDR1 SGHDT, CDR2 YYEEEE. This CDR3 spans 15 amino acids. V shed 4 bases and J 1 base; nucleotides not matched to a gene: 7. This CDR3 reads CASSPPTGNNYGYTF. Here the CDR3 DNA reads TGTGCCAGCAGCCCGCCGACAGGGAATAACTATGGCTACACCTTC.

This sequence joins TRBV7-9 and TRBJ1-1; 8 bases align to TRBD1. The CDR3 consists of 15 residues. Unmatched junction bases numbered 8, after V lost 5 bases and J lost 3 bases. Germline V gene lookup returns CDR1 SEHNR and CDR2 FQNEAQ (reference sequence). This CDR3 is CASSQRGDRHTEAFF. CDR3 DNA sequence: TGTGCCAGCAGCCAACGGGGGGACAGGCACACTGAAGCTTTCTTT.

The J gene is TRBJ1-2, the V gene TRBV12-3 or TRBV12-4, with D possibly matching TRBD1 (6 bases). The CDR3 runs 13 residues. The germline V and J ends were trimmed by 4 bases and 3 bases, with 9 bases remaining between them. The DNA of the CDR3 is TGTGCCAGCAGTTGGGGGGGCGACTATGGCTACACCTTC. This sequence encodes CASSWGGDYGYTF.

This rearrangement joins TRBV5-6 to TRBJ1-5; no clear D. The CDR3 sequence is 14 residues long. Germline-derived CDR1 and CDR2 are SGHDT and YYEEEE. V was cut by 2 bases and J by 4 bases, with 10 bases left in between. The CDR3 spells CASSFWTANQPQHF. Here the CDR3 DNA reads TGTGCCAGCAGCTTTTGGACGGCAAATCAGCCCCAGCATTTT.

The gene calls are TRBV7-2 and TRBJ2-5; TRBD2 agrees at 9 bases. This CDR3 comprises 15 residues. V lost 2 bases to trimming and J lost 1 base; unmatched junction nucleotides: 2. Germline V lookup: CDR1 SGHTA, CDR2 FQGNSA. The CDR3 nucleotides read TGTGCCAGCAGCTTACGGCGGGGGGGCCAAGAGACCCAGTACTTC. Translating it yields CASSLRRGGQETQYF.

The V and J genes are TRBV5-1 and TRBJ1-2; no reliable D call. Trimming took off 4 bases at V and 5 bases at J, with 30 bases between the two ends. The CDR3 is 19 residues long. Germline CDR1 SGHRS, CDR2 YFSETQ. CDR3 sequence reads: CASSPRIVGRSTYPYGYTF. The CDR3 coding sequence is TGCGCCAGCAGCCCCCGTATAGTAGGTCGATCCACTTACCCATATGGCTACACCTTC.

The chain combines TRBV5-5 with TRBJ1-2; D ambiguous. Trimming shortened V by 5 bases and J by 6 bases, and 17 bases separated the two germline ends. The CDR3 contains 14 residues. CDR1 is SGHKS and CDR2 is YYEKEE in the germline V gene (reference sequence). The CDR3 DNA is TGTGCCAGCAGTTCCGCGGGGTTAGGGAATGGCTACACCTTC. It yields the protein CASSSAGLGNGYTF.

V and J are TRBV6-1 and TRBJ2-5; a possible D gene is TRBD1 (6 bases). The V gene lost 5 bases and the J gene lost 3 bases, with 16 bases spanning the gap. Germline V lookup: CDR1 MNHNS, CDR2 SASEGT. The CDR3 is made up of 15 amino acids. CDR3 bases: TGTGCCAGCAGTAAACAGGGAGCGATAAAAGAGACCCAGTACTTC. Its translation: CASSKQGAIKETQYF.

V usage is TRBV27 and J usage is TRBJ2-7; TRBD1 aligns across 9 bases. The CDR3 has 16 residues. Germline lookup yields CDR1 MNHEY and CDR2 SMNVEV (reference sequence). V dropped 0 bases and J dropped 3; count of bases not matched to a gene: 6. CDR3 sequence reads: CASSLSYWTGDYEQYF. In DNA form, the CDR3 reads TGTGCCAGCAGTTTATCGTATTGGACAGGGGACTACGAGCAGTACTTC.

This sequence joins TRBV12-5 and TRBJ1-6; possibly TRBD1 for D (5 bases). This CDR3 is built from 15 residues. V lost 8 bases and J lost 0, with 11 bases in between. Germline loops: CDR1 LGHNT, CDR2 FRNRAP. The CDR3 DNA is TGTGCTAGTTCAAGGGGCGACTCCTATAATTCACCCCTCCACTTT. Its protein product is CASSRGDSYNSPLHF. The full variable domain, rest sourced from reference TRBV12-5 and TRBJ1-6, is DARVTQTPRHKVTEMGQEVTMRCQPILGHNTVFWYRQTMMQGLELLAYFRNRAPLDDSGMPKDRFSAEMPDATLATLKIQPSEPRDSAVYFCASSRGDSYNSPLHFGNGTRLTVT.

The chain carries TRBV4-1 and TRBJ2-1, with D perhaps matching TRBD2 (5 bases). Trimming took 6 bases from V and 2 from J, leaving 11 bases between them. CDR1 MGHRA and CDR2 YSYEKL come from the germline V gene. This CDR3 contains 14 residues. CDR3 residues: CASSRRAAYNEQFF. For the CDR3, the DNA is TGCGCCAGCAGTCGGAGAGCGGCCTACAATGAGCAGTTCTTC.

This clone was observed a single time. The chain links TRBV6-6 to TRBJ2-3, with 15 bases aligning to TRBD2. J was trimmed by 4 bases and V by 1 base; bases with no gene match: 0. The CDR3 has 16 amino acids. The germline V gene has CDR1 MNHNY and CDR2 SVGAGI (reference sequence). The CDR3 DNA sequence: TGTGCCAGCAGTTACTGGACTAGCGGGAGGGCAGATACGCAGTATTTT. Protein sequence: CASSYWTSGRADTQYF.

CDR3 loop: CASRTLNYGYTF. In DNA form, the CDR3 reads TGTGCCAGCAGAACCCTTAACTATGGCTACACCTTC. V and J are TRBV6-5 and TRBJ1-2, with unresolved D. CDR1 is MNHEY, CDR2 SVGAGI, per germline. The CDR3 is 12 residues long. V lost 6 bases to trimming and J lost 1 base, with 6 bases between them.

The gene calls are TRBV2 and TRBJ1-2; TRBD1 is a possible D gene (6 bases). The CDR3 has 13 amino acids. V shed 6 bases and J shed 5 bases, with 13 bases lying between them. Germline CDR1 reads SNHLY; CDR2 reads FYNNEI. CDR3 region: CASRETGPYGYTF. In DNA form, the CDR3 reads TGTGCCAGCAGAGAGACAGGACCATATGGCTACACCTTC.

V gene TRBV28 combines with J gene TRBJ1-2; no clear D gene. V was shortened by 6 bases and J by 4 bases, with 15 bases between the two germline ends. Germline V lookup: CDR1 MDHEN, CDR2 SYDVKM. The CDR3 has 14 amino acids. Here the CDR3 reads CASRMAVDVYGYTF. DNA of the CDR3: TGTGCCAGCAGGATGGCCGTGGACGTCTATGGCTACACCTTC.

The chain joins TRBV5-6 to TRBJ2-5; 11 bases match TRBD1. J gave up 4 bases and V 4 bases, and 3 bases lay outside the gene matches. CDR3 size: 14 residues. Looked up from germline, CDR1 is SGHDT and CDR2 is YYEEEE. The DNA of the CDR3 is TGTGCCAGCAGCAGGGGACAGGGGGTAGAGACCCAGTACTTC. Translated: CASSRGQGVETQYF.

The gene calls are TRBV2 and TRBJ2-1; D may be TRBD1 (6 bases). Between the trimmed V and J ends, which lost 5 bases and 15 bases, there was a span of 17 bases. CDR3 length: 12 amino acids. Per germline, CDR1 SNHLY and CDR2 FYNNEI. The CDR3 here is CASSQQGPTGFF. The CDR3 bases are TGTGCCAGCAGTCAACAGGGACCGACGGGGTTCTTC.

The chain employs TRBV28 and TRBJ1-4, with 7 nucleotides matching TRBD1. This CDR3 is built from 15 residues. The V gene end was trimmed by 5 bases and the J gene end by 6 bases; junction bases not matched to a gene: 9. Germline-derived CDR1 and CDR2 are MDHEN and SYDVKM. The DNA for the CDR3 is TGTGCCAGCAGTCGACAGACAGGGATATATGAAAAACTGTTTTTT. This sequence encodes CASSRQTGIYEKLFF.

This clone was picked up one time. The chain employs TRBV6-2 or TRBV6-3 and TRBJ2-5; possible D gene TRBD1, 6 bases. Trimming removed 4 bases at V and 11 bases at J, with 17 bases between. Germline V gives CDR1 MNHEY, CDR2 SVGEGT. CDR3 length: 13 amino acids. Here the CDR3 reads CASSFTPRDTQYF. The CDR3 DNA is TGTGCCAGCAGTTTTACCCCCAGGGACACGCAGTACTTC.

The chain employs TRBV5-6 and TRBJ1-1; D is perhaps TRBD1 (6 bases). Trimming left V 4 bases short and J 11 bases short, with 18 bases between. Germline values: CDR1 SGHDT, CDR2 YYEEEE. The CDR3 has 13 residues. CDR3 sequence (DNA): TGTGCCAGCAGCCGACGGGGACAAAACGGGGCTTTCTTT. Translating it yields CASSRRGQNGAFF.

The V gene is TRBV18, the J gene TRBJ1-5; the D is unclear. Germline loops: CDR1 KGHSH, CDR2 LQKENI. The ends were cut back, 6 bases at V and 1 base at J, with 10 bases in the middle. The CDR3 contains 14 residues. In DNA form, the CDR3 reads TGTGCCAGCTCCCAAGAGTGGAGCAATCAGCCCCAGCATTTT. Translated: CASSQEWSNQPQHF.

The chain has TRBV13 and TRBJ1-1; 8 nucleotides align to TRBD1. This CDR3 region has 13 residues. In germline, CDR1 is PRHDT, CDR2 FYEKMQ (reference sequence). The trim removed 6 bases at V and 2 bases at J, leaving 2 bases unmatched. The DNA for the CDR3 is TGTGCCAGCAGGGACAGGGTAAACACTGAAGCTTTCTTT. Protein product: CASRDRVNTEAFF.

The chain couples TRBV3-1 (or the pseudogene TRBV3-2) to TRBJ2-1, with D maybe TRBD1 (5 bases). CDR3 length: 13 residues. V was clipped by 3 bases and J by 7 bases, with 10 bases between them. The germline V gene has CDR1 LGHDT and CDR2 YNNKEL (reference sequence). The CDR3 DNA reads TGTGCCAGCAGCCAGAACAGGAATAATGAGCAGTTCTTC. Translation gives CASSQNRNNEQFF.